This T cell receptor (beta chain) was identified during a study of blood T cell repertoires in COVID-19. V was pared by 6 bases and J by 2 bases, with 6 bases between. Germline loops: CDR1 LNHDA, CDR2 SQIVND (reference sequence). This CDR3 comprises 12 residues. Sequencing was performed with immunoSEQ multiplex PCR; in TCRdb, only in-frame clones are kept and a portion is missing. This sample has under 200,000 clones, with around four fifths found just once. J is TRBJ2-3 and V is TRBV19, with no clear D. The receptor was derived from an elderly woman with COVID-19, enrolled during active disease. The sequenced sample consisted of peripheral blood. The CDR3 sequence is CASSLTTDTQYF. Written as DNA, the CDR3 is TGTGCCAGTAGCCTAACCACAGATACGCAGTATTTT.